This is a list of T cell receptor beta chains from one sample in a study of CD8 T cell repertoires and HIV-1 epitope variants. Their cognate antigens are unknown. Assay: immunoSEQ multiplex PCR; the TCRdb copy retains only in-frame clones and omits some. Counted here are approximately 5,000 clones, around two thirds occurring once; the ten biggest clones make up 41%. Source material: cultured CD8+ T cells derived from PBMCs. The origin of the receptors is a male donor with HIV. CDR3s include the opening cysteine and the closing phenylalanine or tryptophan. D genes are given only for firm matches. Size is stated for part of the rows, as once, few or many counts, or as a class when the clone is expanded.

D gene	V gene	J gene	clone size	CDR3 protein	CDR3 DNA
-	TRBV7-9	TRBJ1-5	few	CASSYSRDSNQPQHF	TGTGCCAGCAGCTACTCCCGAGATAGCAATCAGCCCCAGCATTTT
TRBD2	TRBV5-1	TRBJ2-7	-	CASSPLGTSSYEQYF	TGCGCCAGCAGCCCTCTAGGGACTAGCTCCTACGAGCAGTACTTC
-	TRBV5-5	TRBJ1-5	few	CASSDHNQPQHF	TGTGCCAGCAGCGATCACAATCAGCCCCAGCATTTT
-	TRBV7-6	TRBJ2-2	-	CASSSDLTELGTGELFF	TGTGCCAGCAGCTCCGATTTGACCGAACTGGGGACCGGGGAGCTGTTTTTT
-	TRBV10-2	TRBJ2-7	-	CASSEGGLIYEQYF	TGCGCCAGCAGTGAAGGGGGGTTGATTTACGAGCAGTACTTC
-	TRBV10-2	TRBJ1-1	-	CASRLSGDTEAFF	TGCGCCAGCAGGTTATCAGGGGACACTGAAGCTTTCTTT
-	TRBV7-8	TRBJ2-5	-	CASSDGQPQETQYF	TGTGCCAGCAGCGACGGACAACCCCAAGAGACCCAGTACTTC
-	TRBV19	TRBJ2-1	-	CASSAAWGGRYNEQFF	TGTGCCAGTAGTGCAGCCTGGGGCGGGCGTTACAATGAGCAGTTCTTC
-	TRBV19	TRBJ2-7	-	CASSISSGAYEQYF	TGTGCCAGTAGTATCTCGTCGGGGGCTTACGAGCAGTACTTC
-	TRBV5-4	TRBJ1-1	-	CASSLNQGGTTEAFF	TGTGCCAGCAGCTTGAATCAGGGCGGGACGACTGAAGCTTTCTTT
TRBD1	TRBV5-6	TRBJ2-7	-	CASTLGDSEYEQYF	TGTGCCAGCACTCTGGGGGACAGCGAATACGAGCAGTACTTC
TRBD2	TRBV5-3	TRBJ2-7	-	CARALRRAGGRTYEQYF	TGTGCCAGAGCCCTACGGAGAGCGGGGGGCCGTACCTACGAGCAGTACTTC
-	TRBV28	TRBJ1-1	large	CATFPTGSNTEAFF	TGTGCCACCTTTCCGACAGGCTCGAACACTGAAGCTTTCTTT
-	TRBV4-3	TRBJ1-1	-	CASSQSGSRNMNTEAFF	TGCGCCAGCAGCCAATCGGGCTCTCGGAACATGAACACTGAAGCTTTCTTT
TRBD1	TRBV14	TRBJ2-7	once	CASSQGTGDPYEQYF	TGTGCCAGCAGCCAGGGGACAGGGGACCCCTACGAGCAGTACTTC
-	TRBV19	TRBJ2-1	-	CASSRTGYNEQFF	TGTGCCAGTAGTCGAACAGGGTACAATGAGCAGTTCTTC
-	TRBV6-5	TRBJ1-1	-	CASIEGGAANTEAFF	TGTGCCAGCATCGAGGGGGGGGCGGCGAACACTGAAGCTTTCTTT
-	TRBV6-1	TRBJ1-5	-	CASSEDPQGIFQPQHF	TGTGCCAGCAGTGAAGACCCTCAGGGGATATTCCAGCCCCAGCATTTT
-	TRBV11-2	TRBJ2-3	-	CASSILTDTQYF	TGTGCCAGCAGCATCCTTACGGATACGCAGTATTTT
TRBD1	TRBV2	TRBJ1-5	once	CASTPGQGIQPQHF	TGTGCCAGCACACCGGGACAGGGGATCCAGCCCCAGCATTTT
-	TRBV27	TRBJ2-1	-	CASSLSGSSSYNEQFF	TGTGCCAGCAGTTTAAGCGGATCGAGCTCCTACAATGAGCAGTTCTTC
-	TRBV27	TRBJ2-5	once	CASSSAGIDQETQYF	TGTGCCAGCAGCTCCGCCGGGATAGATCAAGAGACCCAGTACTTC
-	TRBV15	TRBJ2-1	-	CATSRDLLWRTTENEQFF	TGTGCCACCAGCAGAGATTTGCTTTGGCGGACCACTGAAAATGAGCAGTTCTTC